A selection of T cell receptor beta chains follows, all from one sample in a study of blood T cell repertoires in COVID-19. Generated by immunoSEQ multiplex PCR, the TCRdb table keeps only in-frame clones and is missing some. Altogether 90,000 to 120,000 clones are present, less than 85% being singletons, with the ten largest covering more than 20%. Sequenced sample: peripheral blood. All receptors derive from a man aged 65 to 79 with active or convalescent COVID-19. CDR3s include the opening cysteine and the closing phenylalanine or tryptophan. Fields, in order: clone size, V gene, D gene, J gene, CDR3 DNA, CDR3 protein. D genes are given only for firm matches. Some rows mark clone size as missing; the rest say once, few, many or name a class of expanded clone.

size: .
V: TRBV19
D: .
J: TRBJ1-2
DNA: TGTGCCAGTACTAATCACGGGGGAGGCAATGGCTACACCTTC
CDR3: CASTNHGGGNGYTF

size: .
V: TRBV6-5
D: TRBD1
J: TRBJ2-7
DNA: TGTGCCAGCAGTTACCGGACAGGGCCCTACGAGCAGTACTTC
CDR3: CASSYRTGPYEQYF

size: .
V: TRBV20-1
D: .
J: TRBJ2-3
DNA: TGCAGTGCTAGTGTCAGGGAACGGGGCACAGATACGCAGTATTTT
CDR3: CSASVRERGTDTQYF

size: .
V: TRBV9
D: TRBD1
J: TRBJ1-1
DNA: TGTGCCAGCAGCGTCCGACAGGGTTCTGAGACTGAAGCTTTCTTT
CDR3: CASSVRQGSETEAFF

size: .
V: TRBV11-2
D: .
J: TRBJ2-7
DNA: TGTGCCAGCAGCTTTGCTAGCCTCGAGCAGTACTTC
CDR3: CASSFASLEQYF

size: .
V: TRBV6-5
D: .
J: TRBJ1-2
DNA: TGTGCCAGCAGCGGGCAGGGAATCGGTAGCTATGGCTACACCTTC
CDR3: CASSGQGIGSYGYTF

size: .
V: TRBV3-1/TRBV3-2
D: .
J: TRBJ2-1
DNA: TGTGCCAGCAGCCTGCTGGACAGTTCTCGGTTCTTC
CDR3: CASSLLDSSRFF

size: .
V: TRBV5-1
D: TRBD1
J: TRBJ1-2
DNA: TGCGCCAGCAGCTTGACCCGGACAGGGAAGAACTACACCTTC
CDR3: CASSLTRTGKNYTF

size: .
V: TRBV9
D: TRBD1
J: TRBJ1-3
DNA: TGTGCCAGCAGCGTAACCGACAGGGGGATCTCTGGAAACACCATATATTTT
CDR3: CASSVTDRGISGNTIYF

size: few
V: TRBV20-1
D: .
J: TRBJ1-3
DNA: TGCAGTGCTAGTAGTAAATGGGAACAGGTATGGAGTTGCTCTGGAAACACCATATATTTT
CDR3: CSASSKWEQVWSCSGNTIYF

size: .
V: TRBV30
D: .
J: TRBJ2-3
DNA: TGTGCCTGGAGTCGGAGAGGAGGCACAGATACGCAGTATTTT
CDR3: CAWSRRGGTDTQYF

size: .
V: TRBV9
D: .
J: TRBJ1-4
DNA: TGTGCCAGCAGTCCCGGGATGAGTGAAAAACTGTTTTTT
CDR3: CASSPGMSEKLFF

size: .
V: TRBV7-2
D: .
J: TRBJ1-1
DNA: TGTGCCAGCAGCTTAGAGCATGAGTCCAGGGGTCTTGAAGCTTTCTTT
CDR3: CASSLEHESRGLEAFF

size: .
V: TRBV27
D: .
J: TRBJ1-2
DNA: TGTGCCAGCAGTTTAGTAAAGGGAGAAGATGGCTACACCTTC
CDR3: CASSLVKGEDGYTF

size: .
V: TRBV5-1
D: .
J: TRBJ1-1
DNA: TGCGCCAGCAGCTTGATGGCCAAGAACACTGAAGCTTTCTTT
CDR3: CASSLMAKNTEAFF

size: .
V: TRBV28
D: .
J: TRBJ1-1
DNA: TGTGCCAGCAGGAACAGGGTCACTGAAGCTTTCTTT
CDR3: CASRNRVTEAFF

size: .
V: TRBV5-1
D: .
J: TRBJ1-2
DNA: TGCGCCAGCAGCTTGGGAGACAGGTTGGAGGGCTACACCTTC
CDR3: CASSLGDRLEGYTF

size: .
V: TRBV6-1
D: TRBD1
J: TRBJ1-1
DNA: TGTGCCAGCAGTGAAGGGAGCGATGGACAGGGCGGGACTGAAGCTTTCTTT
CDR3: CASSEGSDGQGGTEAFF

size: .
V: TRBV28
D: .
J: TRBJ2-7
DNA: TGTGCCAGCACTTCTCGCTACTACGAGCAGTACTTC
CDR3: CASTSRYYEQYF

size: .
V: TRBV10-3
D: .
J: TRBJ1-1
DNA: TGTGCCATCAGTGAGTTCCCAGGGGAAAACACTGAAGCTTTCTTT
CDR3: CAISEFPGENTEAFF

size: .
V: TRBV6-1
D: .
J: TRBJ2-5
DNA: TGTGCCAGCAGTGAACAGGGTAGACAAGAGACCCAGTACTTC
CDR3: CASSEQGRQETQYF

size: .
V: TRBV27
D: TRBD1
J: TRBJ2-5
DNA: TGTGCCAGCAGTTTCCTTGGACAGGGCGGCCCGGGGGCCCAGTACTTC
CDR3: CASSFLGQGGPGAQYF

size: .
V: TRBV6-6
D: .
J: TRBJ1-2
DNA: TGTGCCAGCAGTCAGGACAGTTACTATGGCTACACCTTC
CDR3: CASSQDSYYGYTF

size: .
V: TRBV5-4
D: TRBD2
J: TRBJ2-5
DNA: TGTGCCAGCAGCTCGGGACTAGAAAAGACCCAGTACTTC
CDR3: CASSSGLEKTQYF

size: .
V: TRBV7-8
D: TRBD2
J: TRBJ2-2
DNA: TGTGCCAGCAGCTTAAGGGAGGGGTCGAACACCGGGGAGCTGTTTTTT
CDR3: CASSLREGSNTGELFF

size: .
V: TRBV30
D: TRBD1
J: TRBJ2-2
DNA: TGTGCCTGTATCGGGACAGCCTTAAACACCGGGGAGCTGTTTTTT
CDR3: CACIGTALNTGELFF

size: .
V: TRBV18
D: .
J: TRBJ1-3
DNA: TGTGCCAGCTCACCACAGGGGAACTCTGGAAACACCATATATTTT
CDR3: CASSPQGNSGNTIYF

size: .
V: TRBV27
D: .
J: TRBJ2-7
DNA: TGTGCCAGCAGTATGGACTACCCAAGACTCTACGAGCAGTACTTC
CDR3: CASSMDYPRLYEQYF

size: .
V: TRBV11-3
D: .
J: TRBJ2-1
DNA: TGTGCCAGCAGCTTATACGGGTTTAGCTCCTACAATGAGCAGTTCTTC
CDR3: CASSLYGFSSYNEQFF

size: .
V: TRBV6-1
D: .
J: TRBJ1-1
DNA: TGTGCCAGCAGTGAAGATGGTCGGTCAGAAGCTTTCTTT
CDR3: CASSEDGRSEAFF

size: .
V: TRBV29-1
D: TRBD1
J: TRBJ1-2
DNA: TGCAGCGTTGCGCAGGACAGGGCATATGGCTACACCTTC
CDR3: CSVAQDRAYGYTF

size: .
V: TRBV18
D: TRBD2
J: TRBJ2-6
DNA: TGTGCCAGCTCACCAGCACTAGCGGGCTTCTCTGGGGCCAACGTCCTGACTTTC
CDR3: CASSPALAGFSGANVLTF

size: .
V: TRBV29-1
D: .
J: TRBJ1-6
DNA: TGCAGCGTTGTGTCTTCGGGGGGGGAGAATTCACCCCTCCACTTT
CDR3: CSVVSSGGENSPLHF

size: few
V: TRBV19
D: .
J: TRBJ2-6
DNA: TGTGCCAGTAAGAAAGGGGCTGGTGGGGCCAACGTCCTGACTTTC
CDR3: CASKKGAGGANVLTF

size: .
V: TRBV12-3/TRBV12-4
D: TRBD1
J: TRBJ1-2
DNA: TGTGCCAGCAGTCCCCAGGGGGGCTATGGCTACACCTTC
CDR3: CASSPQGGYGYTF

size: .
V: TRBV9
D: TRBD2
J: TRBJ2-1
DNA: TGTGCCAGCAGGGCCAGCGGGGGGCAGCAGAATGAGCAGTTCTTC
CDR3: CASRASGGQQNEQFF

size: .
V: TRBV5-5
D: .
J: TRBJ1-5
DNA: TGTGCCAGCAGCTTCTTCGAGAGAGGCAGCAATCAGCCCCAGCATTTT
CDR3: CASSFFERGSNQPQHF

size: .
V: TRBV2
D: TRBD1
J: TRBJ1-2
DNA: TGTGCCAGCAGTGGGTGGGGACAGGGTTTGAACTATGGCTACACCTTC
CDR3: CASSGWGQGLNYGYTF

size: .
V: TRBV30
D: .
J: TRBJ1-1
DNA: TGTGCCTGGAGTGAGGGGGGGTTCCCCGAAGCTTTCTTT
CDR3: CAWSEGGFPEAFF

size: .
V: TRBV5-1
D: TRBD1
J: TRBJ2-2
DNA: TGCGCCAGCAGCCGCCAAACGGACAGGGATACCGGGGAGCTGTTTTTT
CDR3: CASSRQTDRDTGELFF

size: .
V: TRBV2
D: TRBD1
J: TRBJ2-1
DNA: TGTGCCAGCAGGGAAAGACAGGGTCTTTACAATGAGCAGTTCTTC
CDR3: CASRERQGLYNEQFF

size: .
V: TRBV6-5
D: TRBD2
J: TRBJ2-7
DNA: TGTGCCAGTAAACTAGCGGGAGGTGTCTCCTACGAGCAGTACTTC
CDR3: CASKLAGGVSYEQYF

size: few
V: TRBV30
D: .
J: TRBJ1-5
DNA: TGTGCCTGGTCCGACAGTAGCAATCAGCCCCAGCATTTT
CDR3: CAWSDSSNQPQHF

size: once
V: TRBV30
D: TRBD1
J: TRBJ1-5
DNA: TGTGCCTGGAGAGTGAAGGACAGGGAATATCAGCCCCAGCATTTT
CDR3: CAWRVKDREYQPQHF

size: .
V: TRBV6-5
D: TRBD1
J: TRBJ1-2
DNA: TGTGCCAGCACTAGACAGGGGAGCTTCTACGGCTACACCTTC
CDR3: CASTRQGSFYGYTF

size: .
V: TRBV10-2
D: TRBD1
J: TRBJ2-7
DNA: TGCGCCAGCAGGGGACCGGGACAGGGGGTTTACGAGCAGTACTTC
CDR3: CASRGPGQGVYEQYF

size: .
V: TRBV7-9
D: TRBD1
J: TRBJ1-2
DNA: TGTGCCAGCAGCGAGGACAGGGCAAGGAGCTACACCTTC
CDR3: CASSEDRARSYTF

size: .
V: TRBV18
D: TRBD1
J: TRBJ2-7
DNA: TGTGCCAGCTCACCCTCGGGACAGGGCTACGAGCAGTACTTC
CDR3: CASSPSGQGYEQYF

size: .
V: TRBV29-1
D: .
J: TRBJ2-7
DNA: TGCAGCGTCCTTATCCGGGGTTCCTACGAGCAGTACTTC
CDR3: CSVLIRGSYEQYF

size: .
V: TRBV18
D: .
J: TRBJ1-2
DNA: TGTGCCAGCTCACGACCCCAGGGTGGCTACACCTTC
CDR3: CASSRPQGGYTF

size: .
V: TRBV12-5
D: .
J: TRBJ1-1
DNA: TGTGCTAGTGGTTTGGCCCCTTTAGGGGGATTGAACACTGAAGCTTTCTTT
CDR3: CASGLAPLGGLNTEAFF

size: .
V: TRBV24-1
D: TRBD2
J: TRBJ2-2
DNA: TGTGCCACCAGTGATTTTTCCGGGAGGGCTGTCACCGGGGAGCTGTTTTTT
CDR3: CATSDFSGRAVTGELFF

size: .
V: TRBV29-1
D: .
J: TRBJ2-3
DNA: TGCAGCGTTGAAGACAGGGAATGGACAGATACGCAGTATTTT
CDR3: CSVEDREWTDTQYF

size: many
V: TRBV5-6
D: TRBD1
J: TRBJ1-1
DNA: TGTGCCAGCAGCTTGGTAGACGCCCTGACAGGGTCGCCCTTTGAAGCTTTCTTT
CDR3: CASSLVDALTGSPFEAFF

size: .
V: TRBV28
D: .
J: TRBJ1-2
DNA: TGTGCCAGCAGTTTAATAGCAGCAATTCGGTCCTATGGCTACACCTTC
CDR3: CASSLIAAIRSYGYTF

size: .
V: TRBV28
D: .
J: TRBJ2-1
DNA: TGTGCCAGCAGTCCGCTAGAAAATGAGCAGTTCTTC
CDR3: CASSPLENEQFF

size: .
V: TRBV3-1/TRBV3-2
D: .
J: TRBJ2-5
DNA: TGTGCCAGCAATTGGCGAGGGAAAGAGACCCAGTACTTC
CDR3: CASNWRGKETQYF

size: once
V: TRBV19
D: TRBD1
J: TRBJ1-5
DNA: TGTGCCAGTAGTAAAGGACAGGGGTACCTGCCCCAGCATTTT
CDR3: CASSKGQGYLPQHF

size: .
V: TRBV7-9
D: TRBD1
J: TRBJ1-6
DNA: TGTGCCAGCAATAGGGGACAGGGACAGTCACCCCTCCACTTT
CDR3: CASNRGQGQSPLHF

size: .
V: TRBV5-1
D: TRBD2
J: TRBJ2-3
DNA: TGCGCCAGCAGTCCGATAGTACTGGGGGAGGGCCTTGGGACTACAGATACGCAGTATTTT
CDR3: CASSPIVLGEGLGTTDTQYF